The rows below give T cell receptor beta chains drawn from one sample of a study of T-cell memory formation after mild COVID-19. TCRdb processed the 5' RACE reads anew with MiXCR; each CDR3 protein has one entry. Among 500,000 to 600,000 distinct CDR3 sequences listed, more than 15% were seen once. The specimen sequenced was PBMCs or a T cell subset sorted from them (not recorded which). The receptors originated from an adult woman who had mild COVID-19 (a few samples of this study predate the infection). Cell type and time point are not known. Each CDR3 is given with its conserved first and last residue. D genes are given only for firm matches. Clone size appears in some rows only: once, few, many, or a class for an expanded clone.

j_call v_call d_call clone_size cdr3_nt cdr3_aa
TRBJ2-1 TRBV25-1 TRBD1 once TGTGCCAGCAGTGGCCCCGACAGGGCCCTACCATACAATGAGCAGTTCTTC CASSGPDRALPYNEQFF
TRBJ2-3 TRBV5-1 . . TGCGCCAGCAGCTTCCTTCTACAGGGTCGGGCAGATACGCAGTATTTT CASSFLLQGRADTQYF
TRBJ1-6 TRBV12-3/TRBV12-4 . . TGTGCCAGCACCCATGAGGTTAATTCACCCCTCCACTTT CASTHEVNSPLHF
TRBJ2-1 TRBV7-2 . few TGTGCCAGCAGCCGCCGGAATGGTGAGCAGTTCTTC CASSRRNGEQFF
TRBJ2-5 TRBV15 . few TGTGCCACCAGCAGAGGTTTAAGGTCACAGGGAGAGACCCAGTACTTC CATSRGLRSQGETQYF
TRBJ2-1 TRBV20-1 . . TGCAGTCCCCGAATGGATTTCTACAATGAGCAGTTCTTC CSPRMDFYNEQFF
TRBJ2-5 TRBV10-3 TRBD1 . TGTGCCATCAGTGAACAGGGGAGTGAGACCCAGTACTTC CAISEQGSETQYF
TRBJ2-3 TRBV27 . few TGTGCCAGCAGTTCCAGCCCTTACGGGCGCCAATGGACAGATACGCAGTATTTT CASSSSPYGRQWTDTQYF
TRBJ1-3 TRBV6-2/TRBV6-3 . few TGTGCCAGCAGTCCGACCTTACGAATGAACTCTGGAAACACCATATATTTT CASSPTLRMNSGNTIYF
TRBJ1-2 TRBV18 . few TGTGCCAGCTCACCACCGAATACTGGGAAGGATGGCTACACCTTC CASSPPNTGKDGYTF
TRBJ2-6 TRBV9 . . TGTGCCAGCAGCGTATCAGAGAGGGCTGGGGCCAACGTCCTGACTTTC CASSVSERAGANVLTF
TRBJ1-5 TRBV27 . many TGTGCCAGCAGCTTCGGCGGCAATCAGCCCCAGCATTTT CASSFGGNQPQHF
TRBJ2-1 TRBV24-1 . many TGTGCCACCAGAAGCGGACCCTACAATGAGCAGTTCTTC CATRSGPYNEQFF
TRBJ2-5 TRBV7-3 TRBD1 . TGTGCCAGCAGCTGGGACAGTGGAAGAGGAAAGACCCAGTACTTC CASSWDSGRGKTQYF
TRBJ2-6 TRBV6-5 TRBD2 few TGTGCCAGCAGTACCCGACTAGCGGGAGCGGGGGCCAACGTCCTGACTTTC CASSTRLAGAGANVLTF
TRBJ2-1 TRBV20-1 . many TGCAGTGCCCGAACCGGAGCGGTCCCTTACAATGAGCAGTTCTTC CSARTGAVPYNEQFF
TRBJ2-3 TRBV20-1 TRBD2 few TGCAGTGCTAGAGGGCTAGAGGGCCTAGCGGGGGGGACGAGGACGCAGTATTTT CSARGLEGLAGGTRTQYF
TRBJ1-5 TRBV6-2/TRBV6-3 . once TGTGCCAGCAGTAAGACCGGCACCTGGCGCAATCAGCCCCAGCATTTT CASSKTGTWRNQPQHF
TRBJ2-3 TRBV6-5 . . TGTGCCAGTGGGCGGTCCCCTACGGGTACGCAGTATTTT CASGRSPTGTQYF
TRBJ2-2 TRBV30 . few TGTGCCTGGATCACAGGGAATTCTCGCACCGGGGAGCTGTTTTTT CAWITGNSRTGELFF
TRBJ1-1 TRBV5-1 . few TGCGCCAGCAGCTTGTATCTGGAGAACACTGAAGCTTTCTTT CASSLYLENTEAFF
TRBJ2-1 TRBV6-2/TRBV6-3 . few TGTGCCAGCAGTTACTCCGCGAGACCCTACAATGAGCAGTTCTTC CASSYSARPYNEQFF
TRBJ2-5 TRBV12-3/TRBV12-4 . . TGTGCCAGCAGTTTCTCCGGGGGCGCGGGAGAGACCCAGTACTTC CASSFSGGAGETQYF
TRBJ1-2 TRBV5-6 TRBD1 many TGTGCCAGCAGCTCGCGACAGGGGCTGAGCTACACCTTC CASSSRQGLSYTF
TRBJ2-2 TRBV20-1 TRBD2 few TGCAGTGCTAAGCTTAGCGGGAGTGACACCGGGGAGCTGTTTTTT CSAKLSGSDTGELFF
TRBJ2-3 TRBV20-1 TRBD2 . TGCAGTGCTAGAGAGAGCGGGAGGCCCACAGATACGCAGTATTTT CSARESGRPTDTQYF
TRBJ2-7 TRBV4-1 TRBD1 . TGCGCCAGCAGCCTGCCGGGACAGGGTCCCGACGAGCAGTACTTC CASSLPGQGPDEQYF
TRBJ2-1 TRBV4-3 TRBD2 few TGCGCCAGCAGCCAAGATCTGGCTAGCGGGGGTCATCAGTTCTTC CASSQDLASGGHQFF
TRBJ1-4 TRBV9 . . TGTGCCAGCAGCGTGGAATCAGGTTCTGAAAAACTGTTTTTT CASSVESGSEKLFF
TRBJ2-4 TRBV7-3 . few TGTGCCAGCAGCCCCCAAGGGGGAGGGCCGAACATTCAGTACTTC CASSPQGGGPNIQYF
TRBJ2-2 TRBV5-8 . . TGTGCCAGCAGCATCCTCGGTCGGACCACCGGGGAGCTGTTTTTT CASSILGRTTGELFF
TRBJ2-3 TRBV29-1 TRBD2 . TGCAGCGTTGAAACTAGCGGGAGCACAGATACGCAGTATTTT CSVETSGSTDTQYF
TRBJ2-3 TRBV19 TRBD2 few TGTGCCAGTAGTCCGCTAGCGGACTACACAGATACGCAGTATTTT CASSPLADYTDTQYF
TRBJ1-1 TRBV5-6 . many TGTGCCAGCAGCTTGGTCCAGGGGAACACTGAAGCTTTCTTT CASSLVQGNTEAFF
TRBJ2-1 TRBV7-6 . few TGTGCCAGCAGCTCTCCAGTGTGGGGTGAGCAGTTCTTC CASSSPVWGEQFF